Sequencing of this TCR beta chain was carried out in a study of T cell clones after liver transplantation. Clones were read by immunoSEQ multiplex PCR, and TCRdb kept only the in-frame ones, dropping some. The table has about 60,000 clones, 71% seen once. The CDR3 runs to 13 residues. Losses at the gene ends were 3 bases for V and 10 bases for J; bases not matched to a gene: 8. Germline V gene lookup returns CDR1 KGHSH and CDR2 LQKENI. The V gene is TRBV18, the J gene TRBJ1-1; TRBD1 aligns across 7 bases. This receptor was taken from a human donor who received a liver transplant. The sample was CD4+ T cells from blood, taken before liver transplant. The CDR3 region has the DNA TGTGCCAGCTCACCGACTGACAGGGTGGTAGCTTTCTTT. This sequence encodes CASSPTDRVVAFF. The variable domain in full, with the rest retrieved from reference TRBV18 and TRBJ1-1, is NAGVMQNPRHLVRRRGQEARLRCSPMKGHSHVYWYRQLPEEGLKFMVYLQKENIIDESGMPKERFSAEFPKEGPSILRIQQVVRGDSAAYFCASSPTDRVVAFFGQGTRLTVV.